A selection of T cell receptor beta chains follows, all from one sample in a study of blood T cell repertoires in COVID-19. Only in-frame clones appear in the TCRdb table, and some are missing; sequencing was by immunoSEQ multiplex PCR. The table has 150,000 or so clones, 60% to 85% seen once. Sample: peripheral blood. The receptors derive from a woman at least 80 years old with active or convalescent COVID-19. Both conserved end residues are part of each CDR3. A D gene is named only where the DNA matches it firmly. Expanded clones get a size class; other rows say once, few or many, or leave the size out.

j_gene,abundance,v_gene,d_gene,CDR3nt,CDR3aa
TRBJ2-7,.,TRBV11-2,TRBD2,TGTGCCAGCAGCTTAGTCCCTCCCGGGACTAGCGGCTACGAGCAGTACTTC,CASSLVPPGTSGYEQYF
TRBJ1-2,.,TRBV7-8,.,TGTGCCAGCAGCAAGGACAGACGTTATGGCTACACCTTC,CASSKDRRYGYTF
TRBJ1-5,.,TRBV3-1/TRBV3-2,TRBD1,TGTGCCAGCAGCCAGACAGGGGAAGGTCAGCCCCAGCATTTT,CASSQTGEGQPQHF
TRBJ1-2,.,TRBV18,TRBD1,TGTGCCAGCTCACCTTCGACAGGGGGTCGAAACTATGGCTACACCTTC,CASSPSTGGRNYGYTF
TRBJ2-1,.,TRBV2,.,TGTGCCAGCAGCGTAGACACCTACAATGAGCAGTTCTTC,CASSVDTYNEQFF
TRBJ2-7,.,TRBV7-8,TRBD2,TGTGCCAGCAGCTTATATACTAGCGGGGGATCCTACGAGCAGTACTTC,CASSLYTSGGSYEQYF
TRBJ1-3,.,TRBV6-6,.,TGTGCCAGCAGACTAGATACTCTACCAGGAAACACCATATATTTT,CASRLDTLPGNTIYF
TRBJ1-2,.,TRBV15,TRBD1,TGTGCCACCAGCGCAAACAGGGGTATCAATGGCTACACCTTC,CATSANRGINGYTF
TRBJ1-1,few,TRBV6-5,.,TGTGCCAGCAGTTACTCGGGGGGGAACACTGAAGCTTTCTTT,CASSYSGGNTEAFF
TRBJ2-2,once,TRBV18,.,TGTGCCAGCTCACAAACTAATTTGGCCGGGGAGCTGTTTTTT,CASSQTNLAGELFF
TRBJ2-1,.,TRBV5-4,TRBD1,TGTGCCAGCAGCTTGTCATCCTTCGGGACAGGTCGGTACAATGAGCAGTTCTTC,CASSLSSFGTGRYNEQFF
TRBJ1-5,.,TRBV19,.,TGTGCCAGTAGTACCTACCCAGGGATCGGTCAGCCCCAGCATTTT,CASSTYPGIGQPQHF
TRBJ2-1,once,TRBV7-3,TRBD1,TGTGCCAGCAGCTCGTCGACAGGGGGTCTGTTCTTC,CASSSSTGGLFF
TRBJ1-2,.,TRBV18,.,TGTGCCAGCTCACCGACAGAAGGATATGGCTACACCTTC,CASSPTEGYGYTF
TRBJ2-5,.,TRBV11-2,.,TGTGCCAGCAGCCTAGGTAGGACAGTCACGGGCCAAGAGACCCAGTACTTC,CASSLGRTVTGQETQYF
TRBJ2-1,.,TRBV19,TRBD2,TGTGCCAGTAGACGAGCCGGGACTAGCGAGTTCAATGAGCAGTTCTTC,CASRRAGTSEFNEQFF
TRBJ2-2,.,TRBV5-1,TRBD1,TGCGCCAGCAGACACAGGGGTGCTAACACCGGGGAGCTGTTTTTT,CASRHRGANTGELFF
TRBJ1-4,few,TRBV29-1,.,TGCAGCGCTATGGGGAGTGGCGGTGAAAAACTGTTTTTT,CSAMGSGGEKLFF
TRBJ2-7,.,TRBV27,TRBD1,TGTGCCAGCAGGAGGACAGGTCGAGCCGAGCAGTACTTC,CASRRTGRAEQYF
TRBJ2-5,.,TRBV5-1,.,TGCGCCAGCAGCCGTAACAGTATCCAAGAGACCCAGTACTTC,CASSRNSIQETQYF
TRBJ2-1,.,TRBV11-2,TRBD1,TGTGCCAGCAGCCGGGGACAGGGGGCGAGCGGTGAGCAGTTCTTC,CASSRGQGASGEQFF
TRBJ1-3,once,TRBV7-2,.,TGTGCCAGCAGAATTAACACAATCCCGAGCGGGTCCTCTGGAAACACCATATATTTT,CASRINTIPSGSSGNTIYF
TRBJ1-5,.,TRBV11-1,.,TGTGCCAGCAGCCAGACAATGAATCAGCCCCAGCATTTT,CASSQTMNQPQHF
TRBJ2-3,.,TRBV11-2,.,TGTGCCAGCAGCTCCTTTACAGGGCGGCGTGAAGATACGCAGTATTTT,CASSSFTGRREDTQYF
TRBJ2-1,.,TRBV4-1,.,TGCGCCAGCAGCCAAGTCATTTTCTCAGTACCTGACAATGAGCAGTTCTTC,CASSQVIFSVPDNEQFF
TRBJ2-3,.,TRBV5-4,TRBD2,TGTGCCAGCAGCTCAAGGACTAGCGGTCCCACAGATACGCAGTATTTT,CASSSRTSGPTDTQYF
TRBJ1-5,many,TRBV2,.,TGTGCCAGCAGTGCAGGGAATCAGCCCCAGCATTTT,CASSAGNQPQHF
TRBJ1-6,.,TRBV19,.,TGTGCCAGTAGTATCACAGGAAATAATTCACCCCTCCACTTT,CASSITGNNSPLHF
TRBJ1-6,.,TRBV6-5,.,TGTGCCAGCAGTTATAAATTCTCACCCCTCCACTTT,CASSYKFSPLHF
TRBJ2-7,.,TRBV7-2,.,TGTGCCAGCAGCTTAATTGGATTTTCCACGGGACAAGCCTACGAGCAGTACTTC,CASSLIGFSTGQAYEQYF
TRBJ1-5,.,TRBV3-1/TRBV3-2,.,TGTGCCAGCAGCCAAGATATTCCGACCCTGGGGCCTCGACCCTGCAATCAGCCCCAGCATTTT,CASSQDIPTLGPRPCNQPQHF
TRBJ1-5,.,TRBV5-6,TRBD1,TGTGCCAGCAGCTTACGTGACAGGGACAATCAGCCCCAGCATTTT,CASSLRDRDNQPQHF
TRBJ1-2,.,TRBV18,TRBD1,TGTGCCAGCTCCGCGGGACAGGGGAACTATGGCTACACCTTC,CASSAGQGNYGYTF
TRBJ1-6,.,TRBV6-1,TRBD1,TGTGCCAGCAGTAAAGGGACAGCAAATAATTCACCCCTCCACTTT,CASSKGTANNSPLHF
TRBJ1-3,.,TRBV6-2/TRBV6-3,TRBD1,TGTGCCAGCAGTTACTCGAGTGCACAGGGGGCGAATGTGGCTGGAAACACCATATATTTT,CASSYSSAQGANVAGNTIYF
TRBJ2-4,.,TRBV5-1,.,TGCGCCAGCAGCTTGGCCATGGCGGGCTCCGGAAACATTCAGTACTTC,CASSLAMAGSGNIQYF
TRBJ1-2,.,TRBV4-3,.,TGCGCCAGCAGCCAAGATTCCAGGGGAATTGGCTACACCTTC,CASSQDSRGIGYTF
TRBJ2-1,.,TRBV19,TRBD2,TGTGCCAGTAGTATAAGCGGGGGGAGGAATGAGCAGTTCTTC,CASSISGGRNEQFF
TRBJ2-1,once,TRBV18,.,TGTGCCAGCTCGGCGGACAGCAGCTCCTACAATGAGCAGTTCTTC,CASSADSSSYNEQFF
TRBJ2-5,.,TRBV6-2/TRBV6-3,TRBD2,TGTGCCAGCAGTTACTCGGGACTAGCGGGGGAGACCCAGTACTTC,CASSYSGLAGETQYF
TRBJ1-6,many,TRBV21-1,.,TGTGCCAGCAGCAACCCAGTTAGGAGCTCCTATAATTCACCCCTCCACTTT,CASSNPVRSSYNSPLHF
TRBJ1-2,few,TRBV13,.,TGTGCCAGCAGCTCCGACAGGTCGTTAAACTATGGCTACACCTTC,CASSSDRSLNYGYTF
TRBJ2-5,.,TRBV30,.,TGTGCCTGGAGTGAACGGGAGACCCAGTACTTC,CAWSERETQYF
TRBJ1-2,.,TRBV3-1/TRBV3-2,.,TGTGCCAGCAGCCGACGGGGGGGGCCCCCTTTTTATTCTAGTGGCTATGGCTACACCTTC,CASSRRGGPPFYSSGYGYTF
TRBJ1-2,.,TRBV7-2,TRBD1,TGTGCCAGCAGCTTAGCCTTGGGACAGTCCTATGGCTACACCTTC,CASSLALGQSYGYTF
TRBJ1-1,few,TRBV19,.,TGTGCCAGTAGGCTTCAAGGAGGCCTGAACACTGAAGCTTTCTTT,CASRLQGGLNTEAFF
TRBJ2-2,few,TRBV2,TRBD1,TGTGCCAGCAGTGAAGGCAGGGGGCGAGCCGGGGAGCTGTTTTTT,CASSEGRGRAGELFF
TRBJ2-1,.,TRBV14,TRBD2,TGTGCCAGCAGCCAGATAGGGAGCGGGGAGGGGTTCTTC,CASSQIGSGEGFF
TRBJ1-2,.,TRBV5-1,TRBD1,TGCGCCAGCAGCTTGGATTACAGGGGGTATGGCTACACCTTC,CASSLDYRGYGYTF
TRBJ2-5,.,TRBV19,TRBD2,TGTGCCAGTAGTATTGGCAGCGGGGGCACCCAAGAGACCCAGTACTTC,CASSIGSGGTQETQYF